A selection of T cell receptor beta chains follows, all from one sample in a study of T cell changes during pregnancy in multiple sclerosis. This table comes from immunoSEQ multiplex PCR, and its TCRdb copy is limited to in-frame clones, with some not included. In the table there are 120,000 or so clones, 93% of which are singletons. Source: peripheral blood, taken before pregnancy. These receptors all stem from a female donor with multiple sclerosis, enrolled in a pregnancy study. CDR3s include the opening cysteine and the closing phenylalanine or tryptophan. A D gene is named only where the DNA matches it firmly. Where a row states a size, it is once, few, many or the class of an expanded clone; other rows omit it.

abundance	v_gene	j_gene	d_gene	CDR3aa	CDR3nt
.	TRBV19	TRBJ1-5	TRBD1	CASTKDRANSNQPQHF	TGTGCCAGTACCAAGGACAGGGCGAATAGCAATCAGCCCCAGCATTTT
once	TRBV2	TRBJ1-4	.	CASSDRGSGKLFF	TGTGCCAGCAGTGACAGGGGTTCGGGAAAACTGTTTTTT
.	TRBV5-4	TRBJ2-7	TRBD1	CASSTGDRTTYEQYF	TGTGCCAGCAGCACGGGGGACAGGACAACCTACGAGCAGTACTTC
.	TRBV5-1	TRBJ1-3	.	CASSPGPGQPSGNTIYF	TGCGCCAGCAGCCCAGGGCCGGGCCAACCCTCTGGAAACACCATATATTTT
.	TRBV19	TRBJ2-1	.	CASSNRAGSYNEQFF	TGTGCCAGTAGTAATAGGGCGGGGTCCTACAATGAGCAGTTCTTC
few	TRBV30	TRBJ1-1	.	CAWGREAFF	TGTGCCTGGGGCCGGGAGGCTTTCTTT
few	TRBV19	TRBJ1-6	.	CASSMGQGRNSPLHF	TGTGCCAGTAGTATGGGTCAGGGGCGGAATTCACCCCTCCACTTT
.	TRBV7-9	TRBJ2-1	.	CASSLSRVGGEQFF	TGTGCCAGCAGCCTATCGAGGGTGGGCGGCGAGCAGTTCTTC
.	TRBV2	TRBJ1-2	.	CASRESYGYTF	TGTGCCAGCAGGGAGAGCTATGGCTACACCTTC
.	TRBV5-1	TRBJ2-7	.	CASSFTAAADSSYEQYF	TGCGCCAGCAGCTTCACGGCGGCGGCGGATAGCTCCTACGAGCAGTACTTC
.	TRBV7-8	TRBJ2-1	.	CASSRSTAYNEQFF	TGTGCCAGCAGCCGTTCGACAGCTTACAATGAGCAGTTCTTC
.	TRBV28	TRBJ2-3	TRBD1	CATLQGAPSTDTQYF	TGTGCCACCCTCCAGGGGGCTCCTAGCACAGATACGCAGTATTTT
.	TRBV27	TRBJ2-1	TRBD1	CASSFLITGGLTNEQFF	TGTGCCAGCAGTTTCTTAATTACAGGGGGCCTTACCAATGAGCAGTTCTTC
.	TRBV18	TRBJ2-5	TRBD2	CASSPARGLAGGRSEETQYF	TGTGCCAGCTCACCTGCCCGCGGGCTAGCGGGAGGCAGATCGGAGGAGACCCAGTACTTC
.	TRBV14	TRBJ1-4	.	CASSLLRGTTNEKLFF	TGTGCCAGCAGCCTTTTGAGAGGCACAACTAATGAAAAACTGTTTTTT
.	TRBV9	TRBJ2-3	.	CASSVQASSTDTQYF	TGTGCCAGCAGCGTGCAAGCTTCCTCCACAGATACGCAGTATTTT
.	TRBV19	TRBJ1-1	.	CTIKLTAGNTEAFF	TGTACCATCAAATTGACAGCCGGGAACACTGAAGCTTTCTTT
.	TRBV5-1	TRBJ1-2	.	CASIFAGGQDYGYTF	TGCGCCAGCATCTTTGCCGGGGGGCAGGACTATGGCTACACCTTC
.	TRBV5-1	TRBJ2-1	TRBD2	CASRRELSSYNEQFF	TGCGCCAGCAGGCGGGAGCTCTCCTCCTACAATGAGCAGTTCTTC
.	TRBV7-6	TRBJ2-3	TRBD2	CASSHIAGEGTSTDTQYF	TGTGCCAGCAGTCATATAGCGGGAGAGGGGACTAGCACAGATACGCAGTATTTT
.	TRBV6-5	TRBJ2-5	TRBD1	CASRRTGAQETQYF	TGTGCCAGCAGGCGGACAGGGGCTCAAGAGACCCAGTACTTC
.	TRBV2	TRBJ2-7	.	CASREPIYEQYF	TGTGCCAGTCGGGAGCCTATCTACGAGCAGTACTTC
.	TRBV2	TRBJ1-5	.	CASSELDSRGNQPQHF	TGTGCCAGCAGTGAACTGGACAGTCGGGGCAATCAGCCCCAGCATTTT
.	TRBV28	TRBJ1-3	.	CASSGGGNGNTIYF	TGTGCCAGCAGTGGGGGGGGGAACGGAAACACCATATATTTT
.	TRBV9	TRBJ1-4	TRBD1	CASSVDRGGLATNEKLFF	TGTGCCAGCAGCGTTGACAGGGGGGGCCTTGCAACTAATGAAAAACTGTTTTTT
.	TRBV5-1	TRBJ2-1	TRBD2	CASSFTAGGYNEQFF	TGCGCCAGCAGCTTCACAGCCGGGGGGTACAATGAGCAGTTCTTC
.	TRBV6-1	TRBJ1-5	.	CASTTGRDQPQHF	TGTGCCAGTACCACAGGGAGAGATCAGCCCCAGCATTTT
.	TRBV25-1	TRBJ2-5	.	CASRVTGFQETQYF	TGTGCCAGCAGGGTTACAGGTTTCCAAGAGACCCAGTACTTC
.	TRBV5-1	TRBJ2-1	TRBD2	CASSLGTSGYNEQFF	TGCGCCAGCAGCTTGGGTACTAGCGGGTACAATGAGCAGTTCTTC
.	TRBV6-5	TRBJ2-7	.	CASSYSSGRSSYEQYF	TGTGCCAGCAGTTACTCAAGCGGGCGGAGCTCCTACGAGCAGTACTTC
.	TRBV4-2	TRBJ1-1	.	CASSQGMAGATEAFF	TGTGCCAGCAGCCAAGGAATGGCAGGGGCCACTGAAGCTTTCTTT
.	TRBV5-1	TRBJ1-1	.	CASSSRTGDDTEAFF	TGCGCCAGCAGCTCCAGGACGGGGGACGACACTGAAGCTTTCTTT
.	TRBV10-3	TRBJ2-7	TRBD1	CAISEAGQGVREQYF	TGTGCCATCAGTGAGGCTGGACAGGGTGTACGGGAGCAGTACTTC
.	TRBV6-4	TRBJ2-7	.	CASSEAGTAYEQYF	TGTGCCAGCAGTGAGGCGGGGACGGCGTACGAGCAGTACTTC
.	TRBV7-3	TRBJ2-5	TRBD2	CASSESGDKTQYF	TGTGCCAGCAGTGAAAGCGGGGATAAGACCCAGTACTTC
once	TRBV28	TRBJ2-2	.	CASSFRGTGELFF	TGTGCCAGCAGTTTTCGGGGCACCGGGGAGCTGTTTTTT
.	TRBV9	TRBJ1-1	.	CASSPRPGEAFF	TGTGCCAGCAGCCCCCGCCCGGGTGAAGCTTTCTTT
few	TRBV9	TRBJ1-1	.	CASSPEAFF	TGTGCCAGCAGTCCGGAAGCTTTCTTT
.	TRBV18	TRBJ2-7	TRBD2	CASSPSRTRSEQYF	TGTGCCAGCTCACCATCGCGGACTAGGAGCGAGCAGTACTTC
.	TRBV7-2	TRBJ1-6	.	CASSPRGGANNSPLHF	TGTGCCAGCAGCCCCCGGGGAGGCGCCAATAATTCACCCCTCCACTTT